The next 21 T cell receptor beta chains were all read from a single sample in a study of blood T cell repertoires in COVID-19 (TCRdb year 2020). Library method: the immunoSEQ multiplex PCR assay. Held by TCRdb, this immuneACCESS table contains in-frame sequences only and omits some clones. Under half of the omission traces to an unresolved V gene where checked; the cause of the rest is unknown. Across this sample there are under 500,000 clones, with 85% to 90% seen only once. The ten largest clones add up to around 1.1% of the sample. The sample taken for sequencing was PBMCs or T cells enriched from blood (not recorded which). The receptors were gathered from a man aged 30 to 39 who had recovered from COVID-19.

The chain recombines TRBV28 with TRBJ2-5; D might be TRBD2 (5 bases). V lost 4 bases and J 0 bases, leaving 9 bases between the germline ends. CDR1 is MDHEN and CDR2 is SYDVKM in the germline V gene. The CDR3 consists of 14 residues. CDR3 region: CASSSHGDQETQYF. The DNA for the CDR3 is TGTGCCAGCAGTTCCCACGGGGACCAAGAGACCCAGTACTTC.

Only one count was recorded for this clone. The rearrangement uses TRBV21-1 and TRBJ1-1; TRBD1 was called by the table and not checked on the DNA. TRBV21-1 is recorded as a pseudogene. This CDR3 has 15 amino acids. The CDR3 loop reads CASSMGSPMNTEAFF. The CDR3 nucleotides read TGTGCCAGCAGCATGGGCAGCCCCATGAACACTGAAGCTTTCTTT.

V usage is TRBV5-1 and J usage is TRBJ2-5; a possible D gene is TRBD1 (5 bases). V was shortened by 7 bases and J by 5 bases, with 15 bases between the two germline ends. There are 13 residues in the CDR3. The germline gives CDR1 SGHRS, CDR2 YFSETQ. The CDR3, as DNA: TGCGCCAGCGGGGCAGAAATAGGGGAGACCCAGTACTTC. Translation: CASGAEIGETQYF.

This chain joins TRBV19 and TRBJ2-1; TRBD1 matches at 7 bases. V gave up 4 bases and J gave up 8 bases; unmatched junction bases: 8. The CDR3 is 14 residues long. Germline-derived CDR1 and CDR2 are LNHDA and SQIVND (reference sequence). CDR3 nucleotide sequence: TGTGCCAGTAGTACACCTCGACAGGGACATGAGCAGTTCTTC. Residues: CASSTPRQGHEQFF.

This clone was recorded only once. This chain uses TRBV19 with TRBJ2-2; 7 bases match TRBD2. Looked up from germline, CDR1 is LNHDA and CDR2 is SQIVND (reference sequence). Trimming at V came to 5 bases and at J to 2 bases, leaving 5 bases not matched to a gene. The CDR3 loop spans 15 amino acids. The CDR3 is CASSPRDYNTGELFF. The CDR3 nucleotides read TGTGCCAGTAGTCCCCGGGACTACAACACCGGGGAGCTGTTTTTT. Supplemented by reference TRBV19 and TRBJ2-2, the full variable domain reads DGGITQSPKYLFRKEGQNVTLSCEQNLNHDAMYWYRQDPGQGLRLIYYSQIVNDFQKGDIAEGYSVSREKKESFPLTVTSAQKNPTAFYLCASSPRDYNTGELFFGEGSRLTVL.

The chain employs TRBV2 and TRBJ1-1, with 9 positions matching TRBD1. CDR3 length: 14 amino acids. Germline loops: CDR1 SNHLY, CDR2 FYNNEI. V lost 6 bases and J lost 11; bases outside the gene matches: 13. CDR3 region: CASRGTGSGGLAFF. The CDR3 nucleotides read TGTGCCAGCAGGGGGACAGGGTCCGGGGGTTTGGCTTTCTTT.

V and J are TRBV20-1 and TRBJ1-2; possible D gene TRBD1, 5 bases. This CDR3 is 13 amino acids long. V was pared by 3 bases and J by 3 bases, with 11 bases between. Germline V gene lookup returns CDR1 DFQATT and CDR2 SNEGSKA (reference sequence). Here the CDR3 reads CSASPRDYYGYTF. The CDR3 bases are TGCAGTGCTAGTCCCAGGGACTACTATGGCTACACCTTC.

J is TRBJ1-2 and V is TRBV11-2; 8 bases are a match to TRBD1. V was pared by 5 bases and J by 3 bases, with 11 bases of the junction left unmatched. CDR1 is SGHAT and CDR2 is FQNNGV in the germline V gene. The CDR3 runs to 16 residues. DNA of the CDR3: TGTGCCAGCAGCCCCCTTGGCGGGACAGGATACTATGGCTACACCTTC. Residues: CASSPLGGTGYYGYTF. Using reference TRBV11-2 and TRBJ1-2 for the parts outside the CDR3, the full variable domain is EAGVAQSPRYKIIEKRQSVAFWCNPISGHATLYWYQQILGQGPKLLIQFQNNGVVDDSQLPKDRFSAERLKGVDSTLKIQPAKLEDSAVYLCASSPLGGTGYYGYTFGSGTRLTVV.

V gene TRBV20-1 combines with J gene TRBJ2-1; tentatively, D is TRBD2 (6 bases). Germline CDR1 DFQATT, CDR2 SNEGSKA (reference sequence). The length of the CDR3 is 13 residues. V lost 3 bases and J 8 bases, leaving 14 bases between the germline ends. CDR3 protein: CSASRLVGDEQFF. Written as DNA, the CDR3 is TGCAGTGCTAGTCGACTAGTTGGCGATGAGCAGTTCTTC.

The J gene is TRBJ2-1, the V gene TRBV5-8, with D possibly being TRBD1 (5 bases). Trimming stripped 1 base from V and 7 bases from J, with 21 bases between. The CDR3 consists of 17 residues. Germline V gene data show CDR1 as SGHTS and CDR2 as YDEGEE. The CDR3 spells CASSLRGYSAGSNEQFF. CDR3 DNA sequence: TGTGCCAGCAGCTTGAGGGGTTACAGCGCCGGCAGTAATGAGCAGTTCTTC.

About this clone itself: Because the CDR3's place on the DNA is in doubt, the DNA is left out and the CDR3 is given as listed by TCRdb. The chain recombines TRBV28 with TRBJ1-1. Germline V gene data show CDR1 as MDHEN and CDR2 as SYDVKM. The CDR3 numbers 13 amino acids, ends counted. CDR3 amino acids: CASSSSVDTEAFF.

The J gene is TRBJ1-6, the V gene TRBV9; 8 bases agree with TRBD1. Trimming cost V 3 bases and J 10 bases; bases outside gene matches: 9. The CDR3 sequence is 15 residues long. Germline V CDR1 and CDR2: SGDLS, YYNGEE. CDR3 DNA: TGTGCCAGCAGCGGGGAGGCAGGGGGCGTCTCACCCCTCCACTTT. As protein: CASSGEAGGVSPLHF.

This clone appeared a single time. This chain connects TRBV5-6 to TRBJ2-5; D ambiguous. The CDR3 loop spans 13 amino acids. V lost 5 bases and J lost 5, with 13 bases in between. CDR1 is SGHDT and CDR2 is YYEEEE in the germline V gene. The CDR3 reads CASRNRAFETQYF. Written as DNA, the CDR3 is TGTGCCAGCAGAAACCGCGCGTTTGAGACCCAGTACTTC.

This chain joins TRBV27 and TRBJ1-2; 10 positions agree with TRBD1. The trim removed 3 bases at V and 4 bases at J, leaving 11 bases unmatched. The CDR3 contains 17 residues. The germline CDR1 and CDR2 sequences are MNHEY and SMNVEV (reference sequence). The CDR3 sequence: CASSFGTRDRGFYGYTF. In nucleotides, the CDR3 is TGTGCCAGCAGTTTCGGGACCCGGGACAGGGGTTTCTATGGCTACACCTTC.

The chain carries TRBV6-5 and TRBJ1-6, with TRBD1 matching 8 bases. The CDR3 consists of 15 residues. Germline CDR1 is MNHEY and CDR2 is SVGAGI. Trimming at V came to 0 bases and at J to 10 bases, leaving 5 bases not matched to a gene. The CDR3 DNA follows: TGTGCCAGCAGTTACTCGACAGGGGCCGGGTCACCCCTCCACTTT. This gives the protein CASSYSTGAGSPLHF.

This chain joins TRBV12-5 and TRBJ1-2; the D gene is possibly TRBD1 (5 bases). Germline-derived CDR1 and CDR2 are LGHNT and FRNRAP. The CDR3 spans 17 residues. V was pared by 3 bases and J by 0 bases, with 17 bases between. The CDR3 sequence: CASGFRISGRANYGYTF. The CDR3 coding sequence is TGTGCTAGTGGTTTCCGGATCTCAGGGCGAGCTAACTATGGCTACACCTTC. The full variable domain, completed using reference TRBV12-5 and TRBJ1-2, is DARVTQTPRHKVTEMGQEVTMRCQPILGHNTVFWYRQTMMQGLELLAYFRNRAPLDDSGMPKDRFSAEMPDATLATLKIQPSEPRDSAVYFCASGFRISGRANYGYTFGSGTRLTVV.

V is TRBV6-1 and J is TRBJ2-7, with TRBD1 identical over 8 bases. This CDR3 has 14 amino acids. Germline trimming cut 2 bases from V and 1 base from J; bases unmatched to any gene: 1. CDR1 is MNHNS, CDR2 SASEGT, per germline. The CDR3 bases are TGTGCCAGCAGTGAACAGGGGGCGTCCTACGAGCAGTACTTC. Amino acid sequence: CASSEQGASYEQYF.

The chain joins TRBV27 to TRBJ1-6, with D hard to call. Trimming stripped 5 bases from V and 0 bases from J, with 14 bases between. The germline gives CDR1 MNHEY, CDR2 SMNVEV (reference sequence). This CDR3 spans 17 amino acids. Here the CDR3 reads CASSARLQSSYNSPLHF. The DNA for the CDR3 is TGTGCCAGCAGTGCCAGACTGCAAAGCTCCTATAATTCACCCCTCCACTTT.

The rearrangement uses TRBV5-1 and TRBJ2-1; 9 bases align to TRBD1. The CDR3 loop spans 14 amino acids. The junction had 7 bases not matched to a gene; V was cut back by 4 bases and J by 8 bases. The germline CDR1 and CDR2 sequences are SGHRS and YFSETQ. The CDR3 DNA is TGCGCCAGCAGCCAGGACAGGGGTATCGATGAGCAGTTCTTC. Translating it yields CASSQDRGIDEQFF.

The rearrangement links TRBV19 to TRBJ2-2; D is possibly TRBD1 (6 bases). The CDR3 contains 15 residues. V lost 7 bases and J 5 bases, leaving 17 bases between the germline ends. Germline V gene sequence: CDR1 LNHDA, CDR2 SQIVND (reference sequence). CDR3 coding DNA: TGTGCCAGTACCTCCAGGGGTGAAGGGACCGGGGAGCTGTTTTTT. Its translation: CASTSRGEGTGELFF.

This chain joins TRBV7-9 and TRBJ2-1, with 8 bases aligning to TRBD1. The CDR3 sequence is 14 residues long. Germline V lookup: CDR1 SEHNR, CDR2 FQNEAQ (reference sequence). Germline trimming cut 2 bases from V and 8 bases from J; bases unmatched to any gene: 5. The CDR3 nucleotides are TGTGCCAGCAGCTTATATGACAGGGGATATGAGCAGTTCTTC. It is translated as CASSLYDRGYEQFF.